The 17 T cell receptor beta chains below were found in one sample sequenced in a study of blood T cell repertoires in COVID-19. This table comes from immunoSEQ multiplex PCR, and its TCRdb copy is limited to in-frame clones, with some not included. The data contain about 220,000 clones, about 79% of them seen just once; the ten biggest clones take up about 3.2%. The sequenced sample consisted of PBMCs or T cells enriched from blood (not recorded which). Every receptor here comes from a woman in her sixties who had recovered from COVID-19.

The chain uses TRBV6-5 and TRBJ1-1, with no clear D. The CDR3 consists of 11 residues. Trimming cost V 0 bases and J 9 bases, with 5 bases left between them. CDR1 is MNHEY and CDR2 is SVGAGI in the germline V gene. The CDR3 coding sequence is TGTGCCAGCAGTTACTCCCAGAAAGCTTTCTTT. It encodes CASSYSQKAFF.

The chain combines TRBV9 with TRBJ2-7; 8 bases agree with TRBD1. Trimming took 0 bases from V and 3 from J; bases not matched to a gene: 5. The length of the CDR3 is 15 residues. Germline lookup yields CDR1 SGDLS and CDR2 YYNGEE. Here the CDR3 DNA reads TGTGCCAGCAGCGTAGGGCCAGGGGGCTTCTACGAGCAGTACTTC. Amino acids: CASSVGPGGFYEQYF.

This chain uses TRBV4-2 with TRBJ2-7; 8 bases match TRBD1. V dropped 5 bases and J dropped 3; count of bases not matched to a gene: 3. Germline V gives CDR1 LGHNA, CDR2 YNFKEQ. This CDR3 is 13 amino acids long. This CDR3 is CASSRDRSYEQYF. In nucleotides, the CDR3 is TGTGCCAGCAGCAGGGACAGGAGCTACGAGCAGTACTTC.

V is TRBV7-9 and J is TRBJ1-1; D remains ambiguous. V was cut by 3 bases and J by 1 base, with 6 bases left in between. The CDR3 runs to 13 residues. Germline V gene lookup returns CDR1 SEHNR and CDR2 FQNEAQ (reference sequence). This chain's CDR3 is CASSFDKNTEAFF. The CDR3 nucleotides are TGTGCCAGCAGCTTCGACAAGAACACTGAAGCTTTCTTT.

In its sample, this clone was seen a few times. The rearrangement uses TRBV11-3 and TRBJ2-1; no definite D call. This CDR3 is built from 11 residues. Trimming shortened V by 3 bases and J by 8 bases, and 5 bases separated the two germline ends. Germline V CDR1 and CDR2: SGHNT, YENEEA. The CDR3 nucleotides read TGTGCCAGCAGCTTTTCGGATGAGCAGTTCTTC. It yields the protein CASSFSDEQFF.

V gene TRBV19 combines with J gene TRBJ2-7; 8 bases fit TRBD1. With V trimmed by 5 bases and J by 4 bases, 10 bases remained unmatched. Germline V CDR1 and CDR2: LNHDA, SQIVND (reference sequence). The CDR3 is 15 residues long. The CDR3, as DNA: TGTGCCAGTAGTGTCGATTTAACAGGGGGGTACGAGCAGTACTTC. Translation: CASSVDLTGGYEQYF.

The chain recombines TRBV9 with TRBJ1-5; 12 bases line up with TRBD1. CDR1 and CDR2 from the germline V gene are SGDLS and YYNGEE. The CDR3 runs 15 residues. V trimming: 3 bases; J trimming: 3 bases; junction bases outside the gene matches: 1. The CDR3 nucleotides are TGTGCCAGCAGCGAGGGACAGGGGGCCAATCAGCCCCAGCATTTT. Encoded protein: CASSEGQGANQPQHF. The full variable domain, in which reference TRBV9 and TRBJ1-5 provide the parts outside the CDR3, is DSGVTQTPKHLITATGQRVTLRCSPRSGDLSVYWYQQSLDQGLQFLIQYYNGEERAKGNILERFSAQQFPDLHSELNLSSLELGDSALYFCASSEGQGANQPQHFGDGTRLSIL.

V is TRBV7-9 and J is TRBJ1-1; D gene uncertain. V lost 5 bases and J lost 6, with 10 bases in between. The CDR3 loop spans 12 amino acids. From germline, CDR1 is SEHNR and CDR2 FQNEAQ (reference sequence). This CDR3 reads CASSGGSPEAFF. As DNA, the CDR3 is TGTGCCAGCAGCGGAGGTAGCCCTGAAGCTTTCTTT.

The chain uses TRBV5-1 and TRBJ2-3; 8 nucleotides align to TRBD2. The CDR3 sequence is 14 residues long. Germline V gene data show CDR1 as SGHRS and CDR2 as YFSETQ. Unmatched junction bases numbered 6, after V lost 5 bases and J lost 4 bases. This CDR3 is CASSLGLAADTQYF. The CDR3 DNA follows: TGCGCCAGCAGTCTAGGACTAGCTGCAGATACGCAGTATTTT.

The chain has TRBV18 and TRBJ1-1; the D gene is possibly TRBD1 (5 bases). V was clipped by 1 base and J by 10 bases, with 19 bases between them. Germline-derived CDR1 and CDR2 are KGHSH and LQKENI. The CDR3 length is 15 residues. The CDR3 loop reads CASSPLGEVDSGAFF. Here the CDR3 DNA reads TGTGCCAGCTCACCACTAGGTGAAGTCGACAGTGGAGCTTTCTTT.

The rearrangement links TRBV19 to TRBJ2-3, with D possibly being TRBD2 (7 bases). The germline gives CDR1 LNHDA, CDR2 SQIVND (reference sequence). The CDR3 covers 16 residues. Trimming took 1 base from V and 1 from J, leaving 12 bases between them. CDR3 DNA: TGTGCCAGTAGTATAGGGGGGGGGCGAGGCACAGATACGCAGTATTTT. Encoded protein: CASSIGGGRGTDTQYF.

V gene TRBV29-1 combines with J gene TRBJ1-4; weak D call: TRBD1 (5 bases). Trimming pared 5 bases from V and 10 bases from J, leaving 14 bases between. The V gene's germline CDR1 is SQVTM and CDR2 ANQGSEA. CDR3 length equals 12 residues. CDR3 DNA: TGCAGCGTTACAGAGGCTCAGGGAAAACTGTTTTTT. Its translation: CSVTEAQGKLFF. Full variable domain (outside the CDR3, taken from reference TRBV29-1 and TRBJ1-4): SAVISQKPSRDICQRGTSLTIQCQVDSQVTMMFWYRQQPGQSLTLIATANQGSEATYESGFVIDKFPISRPNLTFSTLTVSNMSPEDSSIYLCSVTEAQGKLFFGSGTQLSVL.

This chain links TRBV19 with TRBJ2-7; D is possibly TRBD1 (5 bases). Germline CDR1 is LNHDA and CDR2 is SQIVND (reference sequence). Trimming stripped 3 bases from V and 3 bases from J, with 15 bases between. The CDR3 covers 15 residues. The CDR3 bases are TGTGCCAGTAGTATCGCGTGGGGCTCACTCTACGAGCAGTACTTC. Translation: CASSIAWGSLYEQYF.

This chain connects TRBV6-1 to TRBJ2-2; 12 positions match TRBD2. CDR3 length: 16 amino acids. The germline CDR1 and CDR2 sequences are MNHNS and SASEGT. After removal of 4 bases from V and 0 bases from J, the junction contained 0 bases not matched to a gene. The CDR3 DNA sequence: TGTGCCAGCAGTGGGACTAGCGGGGCGAACACCGGGGAGCTGTTTTTT. It translates to CASSGTSGANTGELFF.

The chain employs TRBV7-2 and TRBJ1-2; TRBD1 is a possible D gene (5 bases). With 1 base removed from V and 4 bases from J, the gap between germline ends came to 10 bases. The CDR3 totals 14 residues. Germline V lookup: CDR1 SGHTA, CDR2 FQGNSA. The CDR3 coding sequence is TGTGCCAGCAGCTTAGATTCAGGGTTCTATGGCTACACCTTC. Encoded protein: CASSLDSGFYGYTF.

The chain carries TRBV4-1 and TRBJ1-5; D not resolved. Trimming pared 0 bases from V and 4 bases from J, leaving 10 bases between. The CDR3 sequence is 15 residues long. Germline CDR1 is MGHRA and CDR2 is YSYEKL. This chain's CDR3 is CASSQDPGKNQPQHF. CDR3 nucleotide sequence: TGCGCCAGCAGCCAAGATCCGGGAAAAAATCAGCCCCAGCATTTT.

The chain joins TRBV19 to TRBJ1-2, with 9 bases lining up with TRBD1. Germline trimming cut 4 bases from V and 6 bases from J; bases unmatched to any gene: 15. CDR3 size: 17 residues. Germline lookup yields CDR1 LNHDA and CDR2 SQIVND (reference sequence). The CDR3 here is CASSTRGSRTGVNGYTF. CDR3 nucleotides: TGTGCCAGTAGTACCAGGGGATCTCGGACAGGGGTAAATGGCTACACCTTC.